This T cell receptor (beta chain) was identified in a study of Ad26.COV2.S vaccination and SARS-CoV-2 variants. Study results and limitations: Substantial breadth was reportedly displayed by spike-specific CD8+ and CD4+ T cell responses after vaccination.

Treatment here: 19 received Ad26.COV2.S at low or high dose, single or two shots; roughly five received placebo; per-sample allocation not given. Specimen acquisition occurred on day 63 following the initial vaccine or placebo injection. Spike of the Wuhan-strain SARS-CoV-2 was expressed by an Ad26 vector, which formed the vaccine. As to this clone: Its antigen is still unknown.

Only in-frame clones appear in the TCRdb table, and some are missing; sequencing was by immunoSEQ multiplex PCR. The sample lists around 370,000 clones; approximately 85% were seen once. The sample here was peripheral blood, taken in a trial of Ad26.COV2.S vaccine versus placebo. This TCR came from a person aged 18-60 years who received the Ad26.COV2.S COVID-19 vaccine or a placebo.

CDR3 region: CASSEILNEQFF. DNA for the CDR3: TGTGCCAGCAGTGAAATTCTCAATGAGCAGTTCTTC. V and J are TRBV25-1 and TRBJ2-1; no reliable D call. CDR1 is MGHDK and CDR2 is SYGVNS in the germline V gene. Trimming removed 2 bases from V and 6 bases from J, with 5 bases in between. The CDR3 sequence is 12 residues long.